Below are 11 T cell receptor beta chains sequenced from a single sample in a study of T cells in Graves' hyperthyroidism and ophthalmopathy (dated by TCRdb to between 2019 and 2020). Receptors were amplified or captured by multiplex PCR. Sequencing was carried out with an Illumina HiSeq 2000. The TCR beta CDR3 regions were amplified from RNA transcripts. A first-round RT-PCR of the TCR CDR3 used the HTBI primer set with the Qiagen OneStep RT-PCR kit. The raw public reads went through TCRdb reprocessing: fastp at Q25, MiXCR clone calling, in-frame beta chains kept. CDR3 protein duplicates are merged, each entry listing the most common genes and DNA. The sample table records a few hundred thousand distinct CDR3 sequences; approximately 14% of these occur just once. The top ten hold 13% to 15% of the sample. The sample comprised blood. These TCRs come from a woman aged 18-29 years with Graves' hyperthyroidism.

This clonotype occurred many times. The chain combines TRBV7-9 with TRBJ1-1; tentatively, D is TRBD1 (6 bases). The germline V and J ends were trimmed by 6 bases and 4 bases, with 15 bases remaining between them. The CDR3 contains 14 residues. Germline V lookup: CDR1 SEHNR, CDR2 FQNEAQ (reference sequence). The CDR3 DNA follows: TGTGCCAGCAGACCCACACAGGGAGGCACTGAAGCTTTCTTT. It yields the protein CASRPTQGGTEAFF.

For this clonotype: This may be a read error: a much more frequent sequence differs by one nucleotide. The chain recombines TRBV12-3 or TRBV12-4 with TRBJ2-1; the D gene could be TRBD1 or TRBD2 (5 bases each). Trimming took off 4 bases at V and 9 bases at J, with 13 bases between the two ends. There are 13 residues in the CDR3. The CDR3 reads CASSSTGHPEQFF. The CDR3 DNA reads TGTGCCAGCAGTTCGACGGGGCACCCTGAGCAGTTCTTC.

This clonotype has a handful of counts. The gene calls are TRBV19 and TRBJ2-5, with D possibly being TRBD2 (5 bases). In germline, CDR1 is LNHDA, CDR2 SQIVND (reference sequence). The germline V and J ends were trimmed by 5 bases and 1 base, with 8 bases remaining between them. The CDR3 loop spans 13 amino acids. The CDR3: CASSPGIQETQYF. The CDR3 DNA is TGTGCCAGTAGTCCCGGGATCCAAGAGACCCAGTACTTC.

The V gene is TRBV4-1, the J gene TRBJ2-1, with 7 positions matching TRBD1. Germline CDR1 MGHRA, CDR2 YSYEKL. This CDR3 has 17 amino acids. V dropped 4 bases and J dropped 0; count of bases not matched to a gene: 9. The CDR3 here is CASSRGQTLSSYNEQFF. In nucleotides, the CDR3 is TGCGCCAGCAGCCGGGGACAGACGCTCAGCTCCTACAATGAGCAGTTCTTC.

This clonotype was detected many times. This chain's CDR3 is CASSESRKAGYEQYF. CDR3 in DNA: TGTGCCAGCAGTGAATCAAGGAAGGCGGGCTACGAGCAGTACTTC. The chain links TRBV12-3 or TRBV12-4 to TRBJ2-7; D is possibly TRBD2 (5 bases). The V and J ends lost 5 bases and 3 bases respectively, with 17 bases between them. This CDR3 is built from 15 residues.

Remarks on this clonotype: This may come from a read error, since a much larger clone is one base off. The CDR3 coding sequence is TGTGCCGGCGGACCCTCAGGGTTTTCCCCCACAGATACGCAGTATTTT. Its protein product is CAGGPSGFSPTDTQYF. V is TRBV27 and J is TRBJ2-3, with a possible D match to TRBD1 (5 bases). The germline V gene has CDR1 MNHEY and CDR2 SMNVEV (reference sequence). The CDR3 has 16 amino acids. V lost 11 bases and J 2 bases, leaving 23 bases between the germline ends.

The CDR3: CASSLLQGLSPLHF. CDR3 nucleotides: TGTGCCAGCAGCTTGCTCCAGGGCTTATCACCCCTCCACTTT. The V and J genes are TRBV5-6 and TRBJ1-6; weak D call: TRBD1 (5 bases). Germline CDR1 is SGHDT and CDR2 is YYEEEE. Trimming took off 1 base at V and 10 bases at J, with 12 bases between the two ends. The CDR3 contains 14 residues.

This clonotype showed up just a few times. The V and J genes are TRBV20-1 and TRBJ2-7; D remains unclear. With 3 bases removed from V and 4 bases from J, the gap between germline ends came to 7 bases. CDR1 is DFQATT and CDR2 is SNEGSKA in the germline V gene (reference sequence). This CDR3 has 11 amino acids. DNA for the CDR3: TGCAGTGCTAGTTGGGCTTACGAGCAGTACTTC. Its protein product is CSASWAYEQYF.

This clonotype was found many times. This rearrangement joins TRBV28 to TRBJ2-7, with D hard to call. The CDR3 consists of 15 residues. The germline gives CDR1 MDHEN, CDR2 SYDVKM. With 1 base removed from V and 3 bases from J, the gap between germline ends came to 13 bases. In nucleotides, the CDR3 is TGTGCCAGCAGTTTATACGACGTTCGAGTCTACGAGCAGTACTTC. Translation gives CASSLYDVRVYEQYF.

Many counts were recorded for this clonotype. The chain has TRBV4-1 and TRBJ2-1; 12 bases agree with TRBD2. This CDR3 has 15 residues. J was trimmed by 8 bases and V by 4 bases; bases with no gene match: 6. Germline CDR1 and CDR2: MGHRA and YSYEKL. The CDR3 region has the DNA TGCGCCAGCAGCCTTACCCTAGCGGGAGGGTATGAGCAGTTCTTC. Translation: CASSLTLAGGYEQFF.

The V call is TRBV20-1, the J call TRBJ2-3, with a possible D match to TRBD2 (7 bases). Trimming removed 2 bases at V and 5 bases at J, with 8 bases between. CDR3 length: 12 amino acids. The germline V gene encodes CDR1 DFQATT and CDR2 SNEGSKA (reference sequence). The CDR3 bases are TGCAGTGCTAGAAGGGGGGGAGATACGCAGTATTTT. Translated: CSARRGGDTQYF.